Listed below are T cell receptor beta chains from one sample, sequenced in a study of OX40 agonist ivuxolimab in advanced cancers. Profiling relied on immunoSEQ multiplex PCR, and the TCRdb table lists in-frame clones only, not all of them. The sample includes roughly 30,000 clones, 85% to 95% of them seen just once. Source: CD4+ or CD8+ T cells sorted from blood, taken in a trial of the OX40 agonist ivuxolimab. These receptors all stem from an adult with an advanced solid tumor such as melanoma, head and neck, liver or kidney cancer. Both conserved end residues are trimmed from each CDR3.

V: TRBV11-3; CDR3: ASSQGDRYRVPYNEQF
V: TRBV29-1; CDR3: SVEVEGGYEQY
V: TRBV6-5; CDR3: ASSYLETQY
V: TRBV25-1; CDR3: ASSEGGFSYGYT
V: TRBV15; CDR3: ATSREGQSNQPQH
V: TRBV5-1; CDR3: ASSRDRLTYEQY
V: TRBV7-2; CDR3: ASSPWTAPSGNTIY
V: TRBV6-5; CDR3: ASSYDGIREAF
V: TRBV5-1; CDR3: ASTLGWGTDYEQY
V: TRBV9; CDR3: ASSIAGTDQQYYGYT
V: TRBV6-5; CDR3: ASSSTSGLYNEQF
V: TRBV5-5; CDR3: ASSLVGVTEAF
V: TRBV9; CDR3: ASSVALGKAGSSNTEAF
V: TRBV4-3; CDR3: ASSQDKSRVWGYT
V: TRBV27; CDR3: ASSFFRQGELF
V: TRBV5-1; CDR3: ASSLGTSGYNEQF
V: TRBV9; CDR3: ASSVSRGLAGGPSTLEQF
V: TRBV7-9; CDR3: ASSPAPGSSYNEQF
V: TRBV5-6; CDR3: ASSLGILSGNTIY
V: TRBV9; CDR3: ASSGQEGLYGYT
V: TRBV11-2; CDR3: ASSLGLYEQY
V: TRBV7-6; CDR3: ASSTTGSDGYT
V: TRBV10-2; CDR3: ASTGLDSGANVLT
V: TRBV29-1; CDR3: SVRLAGGGETQY
V: TRBV10-3; CDR3: AISEGQHSYEQY
V: TRBV11-2; CDR3: ASSLDHGGEETQY
V: TRBV7-6; CDR3: ASSLRENEQF
V: TRBV5-5; CDR3: ASRMTGEGQPQH
V: TRBV4-1; CDR3: ASSQGGNTEAF
V: TRBV19; CDR3: ASSSYSGANVLT
V: TRBV5-6; CDR3: ASSFGSGETQY
V: TRBV7-9; CDR3: ASSTIGTGYEQY
V: TRBV30; CDR3: AWSPRDGANYGYT
V: TRBV7-6; CDR3: ASSLAGSTDTQY
V: TRBV4-1; CDR3: ASSQRGGATDTQY
V: TRBV10-1; CDR3: ASSDSRTGSYGYT
V: TRBV7-6; CDR3: ASSQAISGTDSSYEQY
V: TRBV5-6; CDR3: ASSPGRGSGRLYEQY
V: TRBV6-5; CDR3: ASSERRGNEKLF
V: TRBV13; CDR3: ASSHDRSSYNEQF
V: TRBV11-2; CDR3: ASSLGGLETQY
V: TRBV5-1; CDR3: ASSPLTQGSNYGYT
V: TRBV6-5; CDR3: ASSKAGVSEAF
V: TRBV21-1; CDR3: ASSLGQPYGYT